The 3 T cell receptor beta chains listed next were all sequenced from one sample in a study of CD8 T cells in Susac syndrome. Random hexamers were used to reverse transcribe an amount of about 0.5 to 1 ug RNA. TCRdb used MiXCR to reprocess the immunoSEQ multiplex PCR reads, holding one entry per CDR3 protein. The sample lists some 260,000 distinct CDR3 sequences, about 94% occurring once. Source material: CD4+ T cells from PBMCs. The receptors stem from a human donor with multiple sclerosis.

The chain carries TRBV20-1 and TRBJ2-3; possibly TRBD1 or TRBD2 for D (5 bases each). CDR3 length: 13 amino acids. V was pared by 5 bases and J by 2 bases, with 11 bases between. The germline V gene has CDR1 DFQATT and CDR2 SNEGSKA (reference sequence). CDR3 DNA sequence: TGCAGTGCTGTGGGGGTAGCCACAGATACGCAGTATTTT. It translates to CSAVGVATDTQYF.

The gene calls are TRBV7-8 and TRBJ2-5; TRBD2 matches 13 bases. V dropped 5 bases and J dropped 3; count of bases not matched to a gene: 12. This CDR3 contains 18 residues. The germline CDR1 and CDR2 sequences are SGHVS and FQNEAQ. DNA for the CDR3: TGTGCCAGCAGCCGAACTAGCGGGGGGGCCCGGAGAGAAGAGACCCAGTACTTC. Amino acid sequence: CASSRTSGGARREETQYF.

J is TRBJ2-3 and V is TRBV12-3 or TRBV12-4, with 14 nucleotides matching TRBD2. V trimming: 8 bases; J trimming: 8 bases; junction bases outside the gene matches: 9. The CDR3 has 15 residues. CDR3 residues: CASGQTSGRAGTQYF. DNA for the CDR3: TGTGCCAGCGGGCAGACTAGCGGGAGGGCCGGTACGCAGTATTTT.